These T cell receptor beta chains were read from a single sample in a study of blood T cell repertoires in COVID-19. Clones were read by immunoSEQ multiplex PCR, and TCRdb kept only the in-frame ones, dropping some. The sample records 130,000 to 150,000 clones, approximately 80% being singletons. Sample: peripheral blood. The source is a woman over 75 in a cohort sampled during active or convalescent COVID-19. The CDR3 runs from the conserved cysteine through the conserved F or W. A D gene is named only where the DNA matches it firmly. A row's size may be missing; if present it is once, few, many or a size class.

V gene: TRBV6-5
D gene: TRBD1
clone size: -
J gene: TRBJ1-1
CDR3 protein: CASSLKTGESEAFF
CDR3 DNA: TGTGCCAGCAGCCTGAAGACAGGGGAATCTGAAGCTTTCTTT

V gene: TRBV29-1
D gene: -
clone size: -
J gene: TRBJ1-1
CDR3 protein: CSVEDFSGGEAFF
CDR3 DNA: TGCAGCGTTGAAGATTTTTCCGGGGGTGAAGCTTTCTTT

V gene: TRBV6-5
D gene: -
clone size: -
J gene: TRBJ2-2
CDR3 protein: CASSYFQDTGELFF
CDR3 DNA: TGTGCCAGCAGTTACTTCCAGGACACCGGGGAGCTGTTTTTT

V gene: TRBV30
D gene: -
clone size: -
J gene: TRBJ1-3
CDR3 protein: CACKQHPGNTIYF
CDR3 DNA: TGTGCCTGCAAACAGCACCCCGGAAACACCATATATTTT

V gene: TRBV4-3
D gene: TRBD1
clone size: once
J gene: TRBJ1-3
CDR3 protein: CASSQYRGSGNTIYF
CDR3 DNA: TGCGCCAGCAGCCAGTACAGGGGGTCTGGAAACACCATATATTTT

V gene: TRBV9
D gene: TRBD1
clone size: -
J gene: TRBJ2-2
CDR3 protein: CASSIRTGNTGELFF
CDR3 DNA: TGTGCCAGCAGCATCAGGACAGGAAACACCGGGGAGCTGTTTTTT

V gene: TRBV6-5
D gene: -
clone size: -
J gene: TRBJ1-2
CDR3 protein: CASRPQGGGYGYTF
CDR3 DNA: TGTGCCAGCAGACCCCAGGGAGGAGGGTATGGCTACACCTTC

V gene: TRBV28
D gene: TRBD2
clone size: -
J gene: TRBJ2-1
CDR3 protein: CASRQGTSGGLFF
CDR3 DNA: TGTGCCAGCAGACAAGGGACTAGCGGGGGTCTGTTCTTC

V gene: TRBV11-3
D gene: -
clone size: -
J gene: TRBJ2-2
CDR3 protein: CASSLEVGPPRGGELFF
CDR3 DNA: TGTGCCAGCAGCTTAGAGGTAGGTCCACCTCGCGGCGGGGAGCTGTTTTTT

V gene: TRBV6-5
D gene: -
clone size: -
J gene: TRBJ1-2
CDR3 protein: CASSYIDSVNYGYTF
CDR3 DNA: TGTGCCAGCAGTTACATCGACAGCGTCAACTATGGCTACACCTTC

V gene: TRBV7-2
D gene: -
clone size: -
J gene: TRBJ2-2
CDR3 protein: CASSLASTNTGELFF
CDR3 DNA: TGTGCCAGCAGCTTAGCTTCTACGAACACCGGGGAGCTGTTTTTT

V gene: TRBV3-1/TRBV3-2
D gene: -
clone size: -
J gene: TRBJ2-3
CDR3 protein: CASSQDSGFGTDTQYF
CDR3 DNA: TGTGCCAGCAGCCAAGATTCAGGGTTCGGGACAGATACGCAGTATTTT

V gene: TRBV18
D gene: TRBD1
clone size: -
J gene: TRBJ2-7
CDR3 protein: CASSPTTGVSSYEQYF
CDR3 DNA: TGTGCCAGCTCACCCACAACAGGGGTTAGCTCCTACGAGCAGTACTTC

V gene: TRBV10-3
D gene: -
clone size: -
J gene: TRBJ2-1
CDR3 protein: CAAAAGGYNEQFF
CDR3 DNA: TGTGCCGCGGCGGCCGGGGGCTACAATGAGCAGTTCTTC

V gene: TRBV6-2/TRBV6-3
D gene: -
clone size: -
J gene: TRBJ2-5
CDR3 protein: CASSYRKGVQETQYF
CDR3 DNA: TGTGCCAGCAGTTACCGGAAAGGGGTCCAAGAGACCCAGTACTTC

V gene: TRBV9
D gene: -
clone size: -
J gene: TRBJ2-1
CDR3 protein: CASSRAAGGNEQFF
CDR3 DNA: TGTGCCAGCAGTCGGGCGGCAGGGGGGAATGAGCAGTTCTTC

V gene: TRBV2
D gene: TRBD2
clone size: -
J gene: TRBJ2-1
CDR3 protein: CASATPSGGRQYNEQFF
CDR3 DNA: TGTGCCAGCGCTACCCCTAGCGGGGGCCGCCAATACAATGAGCAGTTCTTC

V gene: TRBV18
D gene: TRBD1
clone size: few
J gene: TRBJ1-3
CDR3 protein: CASSPSLGGDGNTIYF
CDR3 DNA: TGTGCCAGCTCACCTTCTTTAGGGGGCGACGGAAACACCATATATTTT

V gene: TRBV2
D gene: TRBD2
clone size: -
J gene: TRBJ2-3
CDR3 protein: CASSPTSGYTDTQYF
CDR3 DNA: TGTGCCAGCAGTCCGACTAGCGGGTACACAGATACGCAGTATTTT

V gene: TRBV16
D gene: -
clone size: -
J gene: TRBJ1-2
CDR3 protein: CASSHRTARDGYTF
CDR3 DNA: TGTGCCAGCAGCCACCGGACAGCCCGCGATGGCTACACCTTC

V gene: TRBV11-2
D gene: -
clone size: -
J gene: TRBJ2-3
CDR3 protein: CASSLGYTDTQYF
CDR3 DNA: TGTGCCAGCAGCTTAGGCTACACAGATACGCAGTATTTT

V gene: TRBV19
D gene: TRBD1
clone size: -
J gene: TRBJ2-5
CDR3 protein: CASSQMTGGRETQYF
CDR3 DNA: TGTGCCAGTAGTCAAATGACAGGGGGACGGGAGACCCAGTACTTC

V gene: TRBV5-4
D gene: TRBD1
clone size: -
J gene: TRBJ1-4
CDR3 protein: CASSLARTGGTNEKLFF
CDR3 DNA: TGTGCCAGCAGCTTAGCCCGGACAGGGGGAACTAATGAAAAACTGTTTTTT

V gene: TRBV5-1
D gene: TRBD2
clone size: -
J gene: TRBJ2-3
CDR3 protein: CASSRREGPRGTDTQYF
CDR3 DNA: TGCGCCAGCAGCCGCAGGGAGGGGCCGCGTGGCACAGATACGCAGTATTTT

V gene: TRBV4-3
D gene: TRBD1
clone size: -
J gene: TRBJ1-2
CDR3 protein: CASSQEGGQGLYGYTF
CDR3 DNA: TGCGCCAGCAGCCAAGAAGGAGGACAGGGCCTCTATGGCTACACCTTC

V gene: TRBV3-1/TRBV3-2
D gene: -
clone size: -
J gene: TRBJ1-6
CDR3 protein: CASSQDRGNSPLHF
CDR3 DNA: TGTGCCAGCAGCCAAGACAGGGGCAATTCACCCCTCCACTTT

V gene: TRBV2
D gene: TRBD1
clone size: -
J gene: TRBJ2-7
CDR3 protein: CASSESVSGTGSYEQYF
CDR3 DNA: TGTGCCAGCAGTGAGTCCGTCTCCGGGACAGGGTCCTACGAGCAGTACTTC

V gene: TRBV6-2/TRBV6-3
D gene: -
clone size: -
J gene: TRBJ1-4
CDR3 protein: CASSYSGGVGLFF
CDR3 DNA: TGTGCCAGCAGTTACTCGGGCGGGGTTGGACTGTTTTTT

V gene: TRBV4-2
D gene: -
clone size: -
J gene: TRBJ2-2
CDR3 protein: CASSQGRTGSVGTGELFF
CDR3 DNA: TGTGCCAGCAGCCAAGGGAGAACAGGGTCGGTAGGCACCGGGGAGCTGTTTTTT

V gene: TRBV14
D gene: -
clone size: once
J gene: TRBJ2-1
CDR3 protein: CASSHARVWPNEQFF
CDR3 DNA: TGTGCCAGCAGCCATGCTCGTGTCTGGCCAAATGAGCAGTTCTTC

V gene: TRBV12-3/TRBV12-4
D gene: -
clone size: few
J gene: TRBJ1-1
CDR3 protein: CASLIGGVGEAFF
CDR3 DNA: TGTGCCAGCCTAATCGGGGGGGTAGGAGAAGCTTTCTTT